The clone carrying this TCR beta chain was detected once. The sample comes from a study of blood T cell repertoires in COVID-19. The recovered donors of Cohort 3 showed two negative PCRs, clearance, or symptom resolution. With 6 bases removed from V and 10 bases from J, the gap between germline ends came to 10 bases. This CDR3 has 11 amino acids. Clones were sequenced by immunoSEQ multiplex PCR, and TCRdb holds only the in-frame ones, with some missing. This table has roughly 400,000 clones, 80% to 90% appearing once. The gene calls are TRBV12-3 or TRBV12-4 and TRBJ2-1, with no clear D. The origin of this receptor is a man aged 30 to 39 who had recovered from COVID-19. The sample was PBMCs or T cells enriched from blood (not recorded which). CDR3 in amino acids: CASSQEQEQFF. CDR3 DNA: TGTGCCAGCAGCCAGGAACAGGAGCAGTTCTTC.